This T cell receptor beta chain originates from a study of T cells in Graves' hyperthyroidism and ophthalmopathy. Study overall: Peripheral blood draws took place at initial diagnosis, ahead of any treatment. Study-level points and caveats: Clonotypes that were expanded in thyroid above 0.001 mostly appeared in blood too.

Graves' hyperthyroidism qualified as stable when ophthalmopathy did not progress within 18 months. Reasons for excluding patients were uncontrolled infection, other autoimmune disease, pregnancy or lactation. The TCR beta CDR3 regions underwent amplification using RNA transcripts as the source. The TCR CDR3 first-round RT-PCR relied on the HTBI primer set. TCRdb fed the multiplex PCR reads into MiXCR, producing one record per CDR3 protein. Here the sample spans fewer than 350,000 distinct CDR3 sequences, roughly an eighth being singletons. This clonotype was counted many times. Its antigen is unidentified. Germline CDR1 and CDR2: SNHLY and FYNNEI. The length of the CDR3 is 14 residues. V lost 0 bases, J lost 3 bases, and 9 bases lay in between.

This sequence was found in a woman between 40 and 50 years old with Graves' hyperthyroidism. The material sequenced was blood. The rearrangement joins TRBV2 to TRBJ2-7; D unresolved. The CDR3 loop is CASSEAPTSYEQYF. CDR3 nucleotide sequence: TGTGCCAGCAGTGAAGCCCCCACCAGCTACGAGCAGTACTTC. Looking up the rest from reference TRBV2 and TRBJ2-7 gives the full variable domain: EPEVTQTPSHQVTQMGQEVILRCVPISNHLYFYWYRQILGQKVEFLVSFYNNEISEKSEIFDDQFSVERPDGSNFTLKIRSTKLEDSAMYFCASSEAPTSYEQYFGPGTRLTVT.